This entry lists 10 T cell receptor beta chains sequenced from one sample in a study of T cell changes during pregnancy in multiple sclerosis. Only in-frame clones appear in the TCRdb table, and some are missing; sequencing was by immunoSEQ multiplex PCR. The table records about 17,000 clones, approximately 84% of them present only once. The sequencing here drew on CD8+ T cells from peripheral blood mononuclear cells, taken in the third trimester of pregnancy. The source of these receptors is a female donor in good health, enrolled as a control in a pregnancy study.

As regards this clone: Distinct nucleotide sequences in the sample also encode this CDR3. The chain uses TRBV4-1 and TRBJ2-3; 9 positions agree with TRBD2. V dropped 1 base and J dropped 0; count of bases not matched to a gene: 2. CDR1 is MGHRA, CDR2 YSYEKL, per germline. This CDR3 has 16 residues. CDR3 sequence (DNA): TGCGCCAGCAGCCAAGCAGCGGGAGGTAGCACAGATACGCAGTATTTT. The encoded protein is CASSQAAGGSTDTQYF.

J is TRBJ1-1 and V is TRBV27, with 7 bases fitting TRBD1. From germline, CDR1 is MNHEY and CDR2 SMNVEV (reference sequence). The trim removed 0 bases at V and 5 bases at J, leaving 6 bases unmatched. The length of the CDR3 is 15 residues. The CDR3 DNA follows: TGTGCCAGCAGTTTATCCGAGGGGGCGAGGACTGAAGCTTTCTTT. Its translation: CASSLSEGARTEAFF.

This clone was counted once. The CDR3 DNA sequence: TGTGCCAGCAGCCTTTTCAATCAGCCCCAGCATTTT. Encoded protein: CASSLFNQPQHF. V and J are TRBV7-9 and TRBJ1-5; D is unresolved. In germline, CDR1 is SEHNR, CDR2 FQNEAQ (reference sequence). With 5 bases removed from V and 3 bases from J, the gap between germline ends came to 5 bases. The CDR3 is made up of 12 amino acids.

The chain uses TRBV14 and TRBJ2-5; 10 bases agree with TRBD1. Trimming removed 3 bases from V and 4 bases from J; junction bases left unmatched: 2. The CDR3 loop spans 14 amino acids. Germline V gene lookup returns CDR1 SGHDN and CDR2 FVKESK. In DNA form, the CDR3 reads TGTGCCAGCAGCCATAGACAGGGGGCAGAGACCCAGTACTTC. It yields the protein CASSHRQGAETQYF.

Sample share makes this clone medium-sized (0.01 to 0.1%). The genes are TRBV2 and TRBJ1-5, with D tentatively TRBD1 (5 bases). V was trimmed by 3 bases and J by 4 bases, leaving 10 bases between them. Germline V CDR1 and CDR2: SNHLY, FYNNEI. The CDR3 extends over 14 amino acids. The chain's CDR3 is CASSEGLYNQPQHF. CDR3 in DNA: TGTGCCAGCAGTGAGGGACTGTATAATCAGCCCCAGCATTTT.

The V gene is TRBV25-1, the J gene TRBJ2-7; D unresolved. With 1 base removed from V and 4 bases from J, the gap between germline ends came to 8 bases. CDR3 length: 13 residues. Germline values: CDR1 MGHDK, CDR2 SYGVNS. The CDR3 DNA reads TGTGCCAGCAGTGAATCCAGGTCGTACGAGCAGTACTTC. It codes for CASSESRSYEQYF.

The chain employs TRBV10-3 and TRBJ2-7; 8 bases align to TRBD1. V gave up 2 bases and J gave up 3 bases; unmatched junction bases: 12. The germline V gene has CDR1 ENHRY and CDR2 SYGVKD. The CDR3 has 17 amino acids. The CDR3, as DNA: TGTGCCATCAGTGAGCGTCAAGACGGGACAGGACTCTACGAGCAGTACTTC. Translation: CAISERQDGTGLYEQYF.

The chain links TRBV7-2 to TRBJ2-7; TRBD1 matches at 7 bases. The V gene's germline CDR1 is SGHTA and CDR2 FQGNSA. The V and J ends lost 5 bases and 3 bases, in that order; junction bases with no gene match: 10. The CDR3 runs 15 residues. DNA of the CDR3: TGTGCCAGCAGCCCTAGGGGGCAAGTAAACTACGAGCAGTACTTC. The encoded protein is CASSPRGQVNYEQYF.

The chain joins TRBV27 to TRBJ1-2; D uncertain. Deletions cut 6 bases from V and 3 bases from J, with 14 bases between. The CDR3 contains 14 residues. Germline V gives CDR1 MNHEY, CDR2 SMNVEV (reference sequence). This CDR3 is CASSHSGNHYGYTF. Here the CDR3 DNA reads TGTGCCAGCAGCCACAGCGGCAATCACTATGGCTACACCTTC.

This chain joins TRBV6-1 and TRBJ2-7; 11 positions agree with TRBD2. This CDR3 region has 16 residues. Germline CDR1 reads MNHNS; CDR2 reads SASEGT. V lost 3 bases, J lost 2 bases, and 6 bases stayed unmatched. The chain's CDR3 is CASSDWTSGPPYEQYF. The CDR3 DNA is TGTGCCAGCAGTGACTGGACTAGCGGGCCTCCCTACGAGCAGTACTTC.